Listed below are T cell receptor beta chains from one sample, sequenced in a study of radiotherapy plus CTLA-4 blockade in lung cancer. The table came from immunoSEQ multiplex PCR; TCRdb's copy has only in-frame clones and leaves some out. The data contain roughly 40,000 clones, roughly 73% of them singletons. The source material was peripheral blood, sampled from a patient treated with radiotherapy plus ipilimumab. These receptors were obtained from a human donor with non-small cell lung cancer that progressed on radiotherapy plus ipilimumab. The CDR3 runs from the conserved cysteine through the conserved F or W.

J gene,V gene,CDR3 protein
TRBJ1-2,TRBV5-4,CASSLAIFGGNYGYTF
TRBJ2-7,TRBV7-2,CASSLNRVTYEQYF
.,TRBV5-1,CASSLVGLEQYF
TRBJ2-7,TRBV7-2,CASSLGQSGEQYF
TRBJ2-3,TRBV19,CASSRGQGYDTQYF
TRBJ1-1,TRBV7-9,CASGTQNTEAFF
TRBJ2-3,TRBV11-3,CASSLSGTSLPYF
TRBJ1-4,TRBV18,CASSPPGQGLEKLFF
TRBJ1-2,TRBV5-1,CASSGNRGHSYGYTF
TRBJ2-5,TRBV5-4,CASSPSTGGGETQYF
TRBJ1-1,TRBV6-5,CASSPYDRSLAFF
TRBJ2-3,TRBV10-3,CAISDGASGITDTQYF
TRBJ1-5,TRBV6-1,CASSEGVSQDQPQHF
TRBJ2-3,TRBV18,CASSPIGQGKADTQYF
TRBJ2-2,TRBV10-2,CASSDSLPRTDFPWNTGELFF
TRBJ1-6,TRBV6-4,CASSVGGGNSPLHF
TRBJ1-1,TRBV19,CASLDRNANTEAFF
TRBJ1-1,TRBV6-5,CASRSLGEAFF
TRBJ1-2,TRBV4-3,CASSQDAGNRGYTF
TRBJ2-2,TRBV25-1,CASRNGRELFF
TRBJ2-7,TRBV6-5,CASSRQGYEQYF
TRBJ2-3,TRBV4-1,CASSPTTWNTDTQYF
TRBJ2-7,TRBV2,CASSGETGRPIYEQYF
TRBJ2-5,TRBV19,CASSWRAGGLETQYF
TRBJ2-3,TRBV4-3,CASSHIAGGPTYTDTQYF
TRBJ2-7,TRBV28,CASSFQLAYEQYF
TRBJ2-4,TRBV11-2,CASSNGAGGRYIQYF
TRBJ2-7,TRBV6-6,CASSYGGTGGTYEQYF
TRBJ2-2,TRBV5-1,CASSLGQIAGELFF
TRBJ2-1,TRBV18,CASSPLRDEQFF
TRBJ2-5,TRBV7-2,CASSLTRTETQYF
TRBJ2-3,TRBV19,CASSWGLAGDAWDTDTQYF
TRBJ2-7,TRBV11-3,CASSLVLEGEQYF
TRBJ2-3,TRBV15,CATSRVGTAVLGDTQYF
TRBJ1-5,TRBV19,CASTFEAYGLQPQHF
TRBJ2-1,TRBV4-1,CASSQEYRGNEQFF
TRBJ1-4,TRBV7-2,CASSAGQGNEKLFF
TRBJ2-7,TRBV4-1,CASSQENRGPYEQYF
TRBJ2-7,TRBV15,CATSREAGLRPYEQYF
TRBJ2-1,TRBV19,CASNAGTAEQFF
TRBJ1-2,TRBV6-5,CASSYQNYGYTF
TRBJ1-1,TRBV6-6,CASSYAGMNTEAFF
TRBJ2-3,TRBV9,CASSVGTGWDTQYF
TRBJ2-7,TRBV6-6,CASLRGGDSSYEQYF
TRBJ1-5,TRBV4-2,CASSQEGVYSNQPQHF
TRBJ1-1,TRBV10-1,CASSEWGEKAEAFF
TRBJ1-2,TRBV7-9,CASTEDRGIYGYTF